This T cell receptor (beta chain) was retrieved from a study of OX40 agonist ivuxolimab in advanced cancers. About the research overall: Three patients got partial responses; one had hepatocellular carcinoma and two had cutaneous melanoma. Notes on the study in general: CD8+ T cells averaged more expanded clones than CD4+.

Autoimmune disease history or systemic immunosuppression led to patients being barred. Germline-derived CDR1 and CDR2 are SGHDT and YYEEEE. The CDR3 has 16 amino acids. Germline trimming cut 4 bases from V and 4 bases from J; bases unmatched to any gene: 13. For this clone: Antigen unknown.

Libraries were prepared by immunoSEQ multiplex PCR; TCRdb keeps only in-frame clonotypes and omits some of them. The sample carries 30,000 to 35,000 clones, more than 80% recorded once. This receptor was obtained from an adult with an advanced solid tumor such as melanoma, head and neck, liver or kidney cancer. The specimen was CD4+ or CD8+ T cells sorted from blood, collected in a trial of the OX40 agonist ivuxolimab. The rearrangement uses TRBV5-6 and TRBJ2-7; 8 bases agree with TRBD1. DNA for the CDR3: TGTGCCAGCAGCGGGGGGACAGGAACTCATTTATACGAGCAGTACTTC. Translating gives CASSGGTGTHLYEQYF.